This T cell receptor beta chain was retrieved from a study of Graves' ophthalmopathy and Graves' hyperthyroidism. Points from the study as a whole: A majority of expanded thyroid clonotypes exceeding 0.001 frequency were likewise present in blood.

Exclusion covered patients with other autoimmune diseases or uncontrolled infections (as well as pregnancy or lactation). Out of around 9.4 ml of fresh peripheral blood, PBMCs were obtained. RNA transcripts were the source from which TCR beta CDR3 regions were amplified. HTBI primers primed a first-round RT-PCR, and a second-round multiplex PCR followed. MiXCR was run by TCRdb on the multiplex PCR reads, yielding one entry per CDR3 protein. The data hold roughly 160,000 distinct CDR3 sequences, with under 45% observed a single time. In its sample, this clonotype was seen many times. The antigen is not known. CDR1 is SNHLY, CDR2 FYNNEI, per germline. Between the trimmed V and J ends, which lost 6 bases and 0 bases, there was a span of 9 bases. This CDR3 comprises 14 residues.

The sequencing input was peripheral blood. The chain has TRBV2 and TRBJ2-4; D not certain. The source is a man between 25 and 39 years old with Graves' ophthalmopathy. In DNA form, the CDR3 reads TGTGCCAGCAGGCCAGTGCTAGCCAAAAACATTCAGTACTTC. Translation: CASRPVLAKNIQYF.